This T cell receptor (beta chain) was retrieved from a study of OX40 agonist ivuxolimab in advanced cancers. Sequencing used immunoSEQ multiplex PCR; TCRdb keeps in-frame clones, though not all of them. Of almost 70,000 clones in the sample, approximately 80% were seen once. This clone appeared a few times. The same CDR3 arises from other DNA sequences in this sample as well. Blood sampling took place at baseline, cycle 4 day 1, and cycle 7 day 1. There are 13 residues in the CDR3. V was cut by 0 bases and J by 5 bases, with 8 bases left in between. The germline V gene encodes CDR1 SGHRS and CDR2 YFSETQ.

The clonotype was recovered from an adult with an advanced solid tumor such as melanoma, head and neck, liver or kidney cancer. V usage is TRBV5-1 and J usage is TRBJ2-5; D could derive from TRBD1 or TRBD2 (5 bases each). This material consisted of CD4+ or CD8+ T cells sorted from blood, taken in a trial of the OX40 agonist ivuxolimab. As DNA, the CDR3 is TGCGCCAGCAGCTTGGGGGGCGGGGAGACCCAGTACTTC. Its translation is CASSLGGGETQYF. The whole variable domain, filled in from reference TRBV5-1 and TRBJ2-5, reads KAGVTQTPRYLIKTRGQQVTLSCSPISGHRSVSWYQQTPGQGLQFLFEYFSETQRNKGNFPGRFSGRQFSNSRSEMNVSTLELGDSALYLCASSLGGGETQYFGPGTRLLVL.